A selection of T cell receptor beta chains follows, all from one sample in a study of T cell repertoires in cytomegalovirus infection. One entry per CDR3 protein results from TCRdb running MiXCR on the reads. Among about 480,000 distinct CDR3 sequences listed, roughly 34% were seen once. Antigens of these TCRs are unknown. The sequences come from cultured PBMCs, collected from culture after CMV antigen stimulation. Receptors originate from a human donor in good health (CMV status not recorded). Some clones in this sample may be carry-over from other donors' samples. CDR3s include the opening cysteine and the closing phenylalanine or tryptophan. Each record gives: CDR3 length, D gene, J gene, clone size, V gene, CDR3 protein, CDR3 DNA. The D gene is left open where the match is weak. Not all rows give a size; the values are once, few, many and, for expanded clones, a class.

len: 13; d_gene: -; j_gene: TRBJ1-2; abundance: few; v_gene: TRBV7-9; CDR3aa: CASSLGGFYGYTF; CDR3nt: TGTGCCAGCAGCTTAGGCGGGTTCTATGGCTACACCTTC
len: 12; d_gene: -; j_gene: TRBJ1-6; abundance: few; v_gene: TRBV7-2; CDR3aa: CASSTINSPLHF; CDR3nt: TGTGCCAGCAGCACTATTAATTCACCCCTCCACTTT
len: 16; d_gene: TRBD2; j_gene: TRBJ2-3; abundance: -; v_gene: TRBV7-2; CDR3aa: CASSLISAGGTDTQYF; CDR3nt: TGTGCCAGCAGCTTAATCTCGGCGGGAGGCACAGATACGCAGTATTTT
len: 14; d_gene: -; j_gene: TRBJ2-4; abundance: few; v_gene: TRBV28; CDR3aa: CASSLLGSENIQYF; CDR3nt: TGTGCCAGCAGTTTACTCGGGTCAGAAAACATTCAGTACTTC
len: 15; d_gene: -; j_gene: TRBJ2-1; abundance: few; v_gene: TRBV15; CDR3aa: CATSTGNSQVGEQFF; CDR3nt: TGTGCCACCAGCACTGGGAACAGTCAAGTAGGTGAGCAGTTCTTC
len: 16; d_gene: TRBD2; j_gene: TRBJ2-1; abundance: -; v_gene: TRBV6-8; CDR3aa: CASSFGTSGRTKEQFF; CDR3nt: TGTGCCAGCAGTTTCGGGACTAGCGGGAGAACCAAGGAGCAGTTCTTC
len: 13; d_gene: -; j_gene: TRBJ2-7; abundance: -; v_gene: TRBV7-2; CDR3aa: CASSLAGLLEQYF; CDR3nt: TGTGCCAGCAGCTTAGCGGGGCTCCTCGAGCAGTACTTC
len: 22; d_gene: TRBD2; j_gene: TRBJ2-1; abundance: few; v_gene: TRBV12-3/TRBV12-4; CDR3aa: CASSPGLAGGFRIIFAYNEQFF; CDR3nt: TGTGCCAGCAGTCCGGGACTAGCGGGAGGGTTTCGTATAATTTTCGCCTACAATGAGCAGTTCTTC
len: 16; d_gene: TRBD2; j_gene: TRBJ2-3; abundance: -; v_gene: TRBV20-1; CDR3aa: CSATSTGTSIADTQYF; CDR3nt: TGCAGTGCCACTTCCACCGGGACTAGTATCGCAGATACGCAGTATTTT
len: 13; d_gene: -; j_gene: TRBJ1-1; abundance: -; v_gene: TRBV4-1; CDR3aa: CASSATLDTEAFF; CDR3nt: TGCGCCAGCAGCGCCACACTGGACACTGAAGCTTTCTTT
len: 16; d_gene: TRBD1; j_gene: TRBJ2-4; abundance: once; v_gene: TRBV7-3; CDR3aa: CASSPPVKGASNIRYF; CDR3nt: TGTGCCAGCAGCCCCCCCGTGAAGGGGGCCTCAAACATTCGGTACTTC
len: 13; d_gene: -; j_gene: TRBJ2-1; abundance: -; v_gene: TRBV19; CDR3aa: CASSIVGAEEQFF; CDR3nt: TGTGCCAGTAGTATAGTAGGCGCGGAAGAGCAGTTCTTC
len: 13; d_gene: -; j_gene: TRBJ1-5; abundance: -; v_gene: TRBV20-1; CDR3aa: CSARGGGNQPQHF; CDR3nt: TGCAGTGCTAGAGGAGGGGGCAATCAGCCCCAGCATTTT
len: 13; d_gene: TRBD1; j_gene: TRBJ2-1; abundance: -; v_gene: TRBV12-3/TRBV12-4; CDR3aa: CASNPGQGARRFF; CDR3nt: TGTGCCAGCAACCCGGGACAGGGGGCTAGACGGTTCTTC
len: 15; d_gene: TRBD2; j_gene: TRBJ2-5; abundance: few; v_gene: TRBV19; CDR3aa: CASRPGLAAGETQYF; CDR3nt: TGTGCCAGTAGACCCGGACTAGCGGCCGGGGAGACCCAGTACTTC
len: 14; d_gene: -; j_gene: TRBJ1-5; abundance: few; v_gene: TRBV7-8; CDR3aa: CASSPLRPNQPQHF; CDR3nt: TGTGCCAGCAGCCCACTCAGGCCCAATCAGCCCCAGCATTTT
len: 17; d_gene: TRBD2; j_gene: TRBJ2-2; abundance: few; v_gene: TRBV7-2; CDR3aa: CASSFGLGLADTGELFF; CDR3nt: TGTGCCAGCAGCTTTGGTTTGGGACTAGCGGACACCGGGGAGCTGTTTTTT
len: 13; d_gene: TRBD1; j_gene: TRBJ1-2; abundance: -; v_gene: TRBV28; CDR3aa: CASSRDSFYGYTF; CDR3nt: TGTGCCAGCAGTAGGGACAGCTTCTATGGCTACACCTTC
len: 15; d_gene: -; j_gene: TRBJ1-1; abundance: few; v_gene: TRBV7-2; CDR3aa: CASRLGGARQTEAFF; CDR3nt: TGTGCCAGCAGACTCGGGGGGGCGCGTCAAACTGAAGCTTTCTTT
len: 12; d_gene: -; j_gene: TRBJ1-2; abundance: -; v_gene: TRBV29-1; CDR3aa: CSVVRSDYGYTF; CDR3nt: TGCAGCGTGGTCCGGAGTGACTATGGCTACACCTTC
len: 15; d_gene: -; j_gene: TRBJ2-1; abundance: -; v_gene: TRBV7-2; CDR3aa: CASSLESWGYNEQFF; CDR3nt: TGTGCCAGCAGCTTAGAGTCATGGGGGTACAATGAGCAGTTCTTC
len: 17; d_gene: TRBD2; j_gene: TRBJ2-2; abundance: -; v_gene: TRBV5-4; CDR3aa: CASIHTASGANTGELFF; CDR3nt: TGTGCCAGCATCCATACTGCTAGCGGAGCGAACACCGGGGAGCTGTTTTTT
len: 14; d_gene: TRBD2; j_gene: TRBJ2-7; abundance: -; v_gene: TRBV7-2; CDR3aa: CASSLGGRKYEQYF; CDR3nt: TGTGCCAGCAGCTTAGGCGGGAGAAAGTACGAGCAGTACTTC
len: 12; d_gene: -; j_gene: TRBJ1-5; abundance: -; v_gene: TRBV28; CDR3aa: CASSRDGQPQHF; CDR3nt: TGTGCCAGCAGCCGCGACGGCCAGCCCCAGCATTTT
len: 13; d_gene: -; j_gene: TRBJ1-1; abundance: -; v_gene: TRBV7-9; CDR3aa: CASSEAWNTEAFF; CDR3nt: TGTGCCAGCAGCGAAGCTTGGAACACTGAAGCTTTCTTT
len: 15; d_gene: TRBD2; j_gene: TRBJ2-5; abundance: few; v_gene: TRBV5-1; CDR3aa: CASSLELAGGETQYF; CDR3nt: TGCGCCAGCAGCTTGGAGCTAGCGGGAGGAGAGACCCAGTACTTC
len: 15; d_gene: TRBD1; j_gene: TRBJ1-5; abundance: -; v_gene: TRBV6-6; CDR3aa: CARNRQGLSNQPQHF; CDR3nt: TGTGCCAGGAACCGACAGGGGTTGAGCAATCAGCCCCAGCATTTT
len: 16; d_gene: -; j_gene: TRBJ2-1; abundance: few; v_gene: TRBV4-3; CDR3aa: CASSHSLTDSYNEQFF; CDR3nt: TGCGCCAGCAGCCATTCCCTGACTGACTCCTACAATGAGCAGTTCTTC
len: 15; d_gene: -; j_gene: TRBJ1-2; abundance: few; v_gene: TRBV7-9; CDR3aa: CASSFSQTVVYGYTF; CDR3nt: TGTGCCAGCAGCTTCAGCCAGACGGTGGTTTATGGCTACACCTTC
len: 14; d_gene: -; j_gene: TRBJ2-1; abundance: -; v_gene: TRBV12-3/TRBV12-4; CDR3aa: CASSFLLAGRRQFF; CDR3nt: TGTGCCAGCAGTTTCCTTTTGGCGGGAAGGAGGCAGTTCTTC
len: 12; d_gene: -; j_gene: TRBJ2-2; abundance: -; v_gene: TRBV29-1; CDR3aa: CSVSMSSGELFF; CDR3nt: TGCAGCGTCTCGATGAGTAGCGGGGAGCTGTTTTTT
len: 15; d_gene: TRBD1; j_gene: TRBJ2-3; abundance: few; v_gene: TRBV12-3/TRBV12-4; CDR3aa: CASSHRQGGPDTQYF; CDR3nt: TGTGCCAGCAGCCATCGACAGGGCGGGCCAGATACGCAGTATTTT
len: 15; d_gene: -; j_gene: TRBJ1-5; abundance: many; v_gene: TRBV7-2; CDR3aa: CASSLDRGEYQPQHF; CDR3nt: TGTGCCAGCAGCTTAGATAGGGGGGAGTATCAGCCCCAGCATTTT
len: 18; d_gene: TRBD2; j_gene: TRBJ2-1; abundance: -; v_gene: TRBV6-4; CDR3aa: CASSVSGSGFTLGGEQFF; CDR3nt: TGTGCCAGCAGTGTGTCCGGTAGCGGGTTCACACTGGGGGGTGAGCAGTTCTTC
len: 15; d_gene: TRBD1; j_gene: TRBJ1-3; abundance: -; v_gene: TRBV7-2; CDR3aa: CASSSRQGGGNTIYF; CDR3nt: TGTGCCAGCAGCTCGAGACAGGGAGGTGGAAACACCATATATTTT
len: 15; d_gene: -; j_gene: TRBJ2-7; abundance: few; v_gene: TRBV7-3; CDR3aa: CASSLELEWVNEQYF; CDR3nt: TGTGCCAGCAGCTTAGAGTTGGAGTGGGTGAACGAGCAGTACTTC
len: 13; d_gene: -; j_gene: TRBJ1-5; abundance: -; v_gene: TRBV20-1; CDR3aa: CSAGGREGQPQHF; CDR3nt: TGCAGTGCTGGGGGCAGGGAAGGTCAGCCCCAGCATTTT
len: 13; d_gene: -; j_gene: TRBJ2-5; abundance: -; v_gene: TRBV7-2; CDR3aa: CASSRDPRGTQYF; CDR3nt: TGTGCCAGCAGCCGGGACCCACGCGGGACCCAGTACTTC
len: 13; d_gene: -; j_gene: TRBJ1-5; abundance: many; v_gene: TRBV6-1; CDR3aa: CASSERLHQPQHF; CDR3nt: TGTGCCAGCAGTGAGCGCCTCCATCAGCCCCAGCATTTT
len: 14; d_gene: -; j_gene: TRBJ2-1; abundance: -; v_gene: TRBV20-1; CDR3aa: CSASVGPSYNEQFF; CDR3nt: TGCAGTGCTAGTGTCGGCCCCTCCTACAATGAGCAGTTCTTC
len: 15; d_gene: -; j_gene: TRBJ1-1; abundance: few; v_gene: TRBV28; CDR3aa: CASSVSGSMNTEAFF; CDR3nt: TGTGCCAGCAGTGTTTCTGGTTCGATGAACACTGAAGCTTTCTTT
len: 14; d_gene: -; j_gene: TRBJ1-3; abundance: many; v_gene: TRBV11-2; CDR3aa: CASSPRVSGNTIYF; CDR3nt: TGTGCCAGCAGCCCGCGGGTCTCTGGAAACACCATATATTTT
len: 15; d_gene: TRBD1; j_gene: TRBJ2-4; abundance: once; v_gene: TRBV7-2; CDR3aa: CGSSLAAAGGNIQYF; CDR3nt: TGTGGCAGCAGCTTAGCGGCGGCAGGGGGCAACATTCAGTACTTC
len: 16; d_gene: TRBD2; j_gene: TRBJ2-7; abundance: few; v_gene: TRBV4-2; CDR3aa: CASSPAGASGSHEQYF; CDR3nt: TGTGCCAGCAGCCCCGCTGGGGCTAGCGGGTCCCACGAGCAGTACTTC